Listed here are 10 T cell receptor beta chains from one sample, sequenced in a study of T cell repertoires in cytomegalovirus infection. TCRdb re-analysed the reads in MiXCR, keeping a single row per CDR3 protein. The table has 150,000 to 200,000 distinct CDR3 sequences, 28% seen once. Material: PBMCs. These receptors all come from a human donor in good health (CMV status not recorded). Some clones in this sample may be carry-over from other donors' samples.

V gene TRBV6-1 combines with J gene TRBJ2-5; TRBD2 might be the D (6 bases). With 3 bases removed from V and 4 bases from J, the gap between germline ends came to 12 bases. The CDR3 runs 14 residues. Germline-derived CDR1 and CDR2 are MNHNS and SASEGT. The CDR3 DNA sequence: TGTGCCAGCAGTGAGACCAGGCGGGGAGAGACCCAGTACTTC. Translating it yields CASSETRRGETQYF.

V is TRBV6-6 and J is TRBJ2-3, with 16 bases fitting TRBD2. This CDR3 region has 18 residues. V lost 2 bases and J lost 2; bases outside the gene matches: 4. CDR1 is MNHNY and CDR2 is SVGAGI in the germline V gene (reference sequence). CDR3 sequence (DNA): TGTGCCAGCAGTTACGGGACTAGCGGGGGGGGGACCACAGATACGCAGTATTTT. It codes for CASSYGTSGGGTTDTQYF.

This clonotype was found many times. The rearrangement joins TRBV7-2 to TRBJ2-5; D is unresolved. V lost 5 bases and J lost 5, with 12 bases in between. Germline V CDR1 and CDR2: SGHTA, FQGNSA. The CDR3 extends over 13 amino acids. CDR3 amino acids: CASSARSRETQYF. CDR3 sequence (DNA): TGTGCCAGCAGCGCCCGAAGCCGGGAGACCCAGTACTTC.

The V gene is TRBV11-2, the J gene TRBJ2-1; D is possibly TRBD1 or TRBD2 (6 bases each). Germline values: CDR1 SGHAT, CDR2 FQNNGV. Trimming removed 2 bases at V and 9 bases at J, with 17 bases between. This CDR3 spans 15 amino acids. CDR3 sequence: CASSLNIWGAGEQFF. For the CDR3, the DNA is TGTGCCAGCAGCTTAAACATCTGGGGGGCGGGTGAGCAGTTCTTC.

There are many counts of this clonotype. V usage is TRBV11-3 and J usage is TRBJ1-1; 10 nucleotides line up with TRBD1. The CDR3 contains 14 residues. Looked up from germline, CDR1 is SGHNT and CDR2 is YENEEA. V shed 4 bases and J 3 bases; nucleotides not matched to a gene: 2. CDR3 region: CASSSGQGDTEAFF. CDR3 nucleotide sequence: TGTGCCAGCAGCTCCGGACAGGGGGACACTGAAGCTTTCTTT.

The chain's CDR3 is CSARGPLAGGSYNEQFF. The CDR3 DNA follows: TGCAGTGCTAGGGGCCCCCTAGCGGGGGGGTCCTACAATGAGCAGTTCTTC. This chain uses TRBV20-1 with TRBJ2-1; TRBD2 agrees at 12 bases. V trimming: 3 bases; J trimming: 1 base; junction bases outside the gene matches: 7. This CDR3 contains 17 residues. CDR1 DFQATT and CDR2 SNEGSKA come from the germline V gene (reference sequence).

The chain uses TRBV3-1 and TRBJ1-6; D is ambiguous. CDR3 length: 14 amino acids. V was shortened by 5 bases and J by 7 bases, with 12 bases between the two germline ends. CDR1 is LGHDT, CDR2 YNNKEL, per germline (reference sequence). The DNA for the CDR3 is TGTGCCAGCAGCTATCGGGCAGGAAATTCACCCCTCCACTTT. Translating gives CASSYRAGNSPLHF. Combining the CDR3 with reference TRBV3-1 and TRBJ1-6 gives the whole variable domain DTAVSQTPKYLVTQMGNDKSIKCEQNLGHDTMYWYKQDSKKFLKIMFSYNNKELIINETVPNRFSPKSPDKAHLNLHINSLELGDSAVYFCASSYRAGNSPLHFGNGTRLTVT.

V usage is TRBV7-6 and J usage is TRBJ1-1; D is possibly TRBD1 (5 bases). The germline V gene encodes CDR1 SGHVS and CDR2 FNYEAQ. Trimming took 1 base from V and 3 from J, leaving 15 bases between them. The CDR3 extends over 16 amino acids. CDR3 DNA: TGTGCCAGCAGCTTAGAAGGGGAGGGGTCGGACACTGAAGCTTTCTTT. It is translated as CASSLEGEGSDTEAFF.

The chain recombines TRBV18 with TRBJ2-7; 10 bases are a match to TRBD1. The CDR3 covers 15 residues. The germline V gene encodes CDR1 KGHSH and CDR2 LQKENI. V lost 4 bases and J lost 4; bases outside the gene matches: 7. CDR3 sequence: CASSRRDRGQYEQYF. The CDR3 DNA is TGTGCCAGCTCACGCCGGGACAGGGGTCAGTACGAGCAGTACTTC.

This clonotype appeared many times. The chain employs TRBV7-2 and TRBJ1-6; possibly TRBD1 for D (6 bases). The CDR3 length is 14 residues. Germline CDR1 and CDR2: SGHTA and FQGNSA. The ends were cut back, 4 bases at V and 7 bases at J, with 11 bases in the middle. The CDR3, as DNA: TGTGCCAGCAGCTCCACAGGGACGAATTCACCCCTCCACTTT. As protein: CASSSTGTNSPLHF.